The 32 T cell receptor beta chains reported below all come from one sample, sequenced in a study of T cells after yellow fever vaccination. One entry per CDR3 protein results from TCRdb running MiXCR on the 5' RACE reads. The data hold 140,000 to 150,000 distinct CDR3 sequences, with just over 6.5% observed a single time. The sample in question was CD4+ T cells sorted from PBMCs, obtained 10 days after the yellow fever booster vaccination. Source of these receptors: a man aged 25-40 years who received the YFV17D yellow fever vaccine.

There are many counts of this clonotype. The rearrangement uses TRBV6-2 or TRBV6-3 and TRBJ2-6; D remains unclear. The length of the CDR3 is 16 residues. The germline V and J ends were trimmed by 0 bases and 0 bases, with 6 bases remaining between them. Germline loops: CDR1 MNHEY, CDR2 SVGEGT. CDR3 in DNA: TGTGCCAGCAGTTACTCCCCCAACTCTGGGGCCAACGTCCTGACTTTC. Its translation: CASSYSPNSGANVLTF.

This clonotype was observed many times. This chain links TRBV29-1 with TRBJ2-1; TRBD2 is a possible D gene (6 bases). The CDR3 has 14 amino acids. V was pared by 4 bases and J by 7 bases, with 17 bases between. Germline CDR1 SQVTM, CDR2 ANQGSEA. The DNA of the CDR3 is TGCAGCGTTGGTACGGGAGCGACGGTAAATGAGCAGTTCTTC. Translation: CSVGTGATVNEQFF.

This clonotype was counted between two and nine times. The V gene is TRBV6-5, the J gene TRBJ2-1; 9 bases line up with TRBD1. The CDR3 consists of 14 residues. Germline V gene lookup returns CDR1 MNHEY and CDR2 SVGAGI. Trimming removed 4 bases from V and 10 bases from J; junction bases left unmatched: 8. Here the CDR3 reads CASSLNRGLGEQFF. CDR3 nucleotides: TGTGCCAGCAGTTTAAACAGGGGGCTGGGAGAGCAGTTCTTC.

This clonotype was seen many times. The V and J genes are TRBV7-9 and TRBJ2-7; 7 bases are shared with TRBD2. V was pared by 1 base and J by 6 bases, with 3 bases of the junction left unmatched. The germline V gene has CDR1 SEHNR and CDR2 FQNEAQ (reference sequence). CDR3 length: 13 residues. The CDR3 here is CASSLVASGEQYF. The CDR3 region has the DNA TGTGCCAGCAGCTTAGTGGCTAGCGGCGAGCAGTACTTC. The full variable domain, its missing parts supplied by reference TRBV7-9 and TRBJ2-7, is DTGVSQNPRHKITKRGQNVTFRCDPISEHNRLYWYRQTLGQGPEFLTYFQNEAQLEKSRLLSDRFSAERPKGSFSTLEIQRTEQGDSAMYLCASSLVASGEQYFGPGTRLTVT.

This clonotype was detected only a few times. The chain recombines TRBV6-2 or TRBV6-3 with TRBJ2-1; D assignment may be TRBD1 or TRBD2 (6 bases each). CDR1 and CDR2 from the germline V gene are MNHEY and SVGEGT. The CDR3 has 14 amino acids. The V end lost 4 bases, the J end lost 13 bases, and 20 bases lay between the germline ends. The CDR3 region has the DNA TGTGCCAGCAGTTTTACCCCCTCCCGGGGGCGACAGTTCTTC. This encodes CASSFTPSRGRQFF.

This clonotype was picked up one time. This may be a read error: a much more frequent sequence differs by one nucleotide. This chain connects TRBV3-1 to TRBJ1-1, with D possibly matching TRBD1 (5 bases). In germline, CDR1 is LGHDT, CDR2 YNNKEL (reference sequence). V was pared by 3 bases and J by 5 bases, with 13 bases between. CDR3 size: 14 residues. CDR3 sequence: CASSQVRDRTEAFF. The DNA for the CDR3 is TGTGCCAGCAGCCAGGTCCGGGACCGTACTGAAGCTTTCTTT.

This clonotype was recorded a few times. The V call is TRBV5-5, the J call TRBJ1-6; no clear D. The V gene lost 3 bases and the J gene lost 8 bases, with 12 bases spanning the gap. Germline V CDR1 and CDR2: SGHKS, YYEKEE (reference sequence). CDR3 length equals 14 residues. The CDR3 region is CASSSPEVDSPLHF. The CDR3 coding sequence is TGTGCCAGCAGCTCTCCGGAGGTGGATTCACCCCTCCACTTT.

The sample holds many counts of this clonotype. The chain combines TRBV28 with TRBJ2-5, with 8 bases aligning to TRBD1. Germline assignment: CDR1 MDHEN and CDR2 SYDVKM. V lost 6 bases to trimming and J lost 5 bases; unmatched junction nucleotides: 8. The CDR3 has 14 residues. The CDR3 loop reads CASSKIQGVETQYF. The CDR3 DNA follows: TGTGCCAGCAGCAAGATACAGGGGGTCGAGACCCAGTACTTC. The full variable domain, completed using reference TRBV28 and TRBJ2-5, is DVKVTQSSRYLVKRTGEKVFLECVQDMDHENMFWYRQDPGLGLRLIYFSYDVKMKEKGDIPEGYSVSREKKERFSLILESASTNQTSMYLCASSKIQGVETQYFGPGTRLLVL.

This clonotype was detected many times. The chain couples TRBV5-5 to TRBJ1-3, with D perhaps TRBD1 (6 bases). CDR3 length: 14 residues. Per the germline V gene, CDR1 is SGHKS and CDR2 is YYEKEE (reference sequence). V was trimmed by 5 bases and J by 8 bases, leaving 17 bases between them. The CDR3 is CASRSDRREYTIYF. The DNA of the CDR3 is TGTGCCAGCAGATCCGACAGGAGGGAATACACCATATATTTT.

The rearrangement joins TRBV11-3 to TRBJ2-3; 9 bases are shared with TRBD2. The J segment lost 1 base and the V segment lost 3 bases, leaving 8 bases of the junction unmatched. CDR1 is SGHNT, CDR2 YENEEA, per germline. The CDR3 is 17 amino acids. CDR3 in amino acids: CASSLGVAGEGTDTQYF. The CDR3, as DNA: TGTGCCAGCAGCTTGGGAGTAGCGGGAGAAGGCACAGATACGCAGTATTTT. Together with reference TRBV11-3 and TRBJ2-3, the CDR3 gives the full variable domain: EAGVVQSPRYKIIEKKQPVAFWCNPISGHNTLYWYLQNLGQGPELLIRYENEEAVDDSQLPKDRFSAERLKGVDSTLKIQPAELGDSAVYLCASSLGVAGEGTDTQYFGPGTRLTVL.

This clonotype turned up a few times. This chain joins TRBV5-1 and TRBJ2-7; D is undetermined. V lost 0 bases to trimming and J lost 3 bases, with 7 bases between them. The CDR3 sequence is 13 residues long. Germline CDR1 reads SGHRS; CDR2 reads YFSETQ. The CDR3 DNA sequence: TGCGCCAGCAGCTTGGGGGCAGGCTACGAGCAGTACTTC. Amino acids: CASSLGAGYEQYF.

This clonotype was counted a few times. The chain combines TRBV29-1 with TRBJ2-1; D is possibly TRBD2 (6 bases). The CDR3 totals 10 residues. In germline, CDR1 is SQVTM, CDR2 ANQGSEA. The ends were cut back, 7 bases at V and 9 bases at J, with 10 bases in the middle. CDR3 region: CSGGEVEQFF. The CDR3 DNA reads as TGCAGCGGTGGGGAGGTTGAGCAGTTCTTC.

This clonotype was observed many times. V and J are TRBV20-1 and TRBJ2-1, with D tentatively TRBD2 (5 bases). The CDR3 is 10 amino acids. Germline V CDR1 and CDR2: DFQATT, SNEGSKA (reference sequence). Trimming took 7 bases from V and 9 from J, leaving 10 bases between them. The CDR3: CSVGVGEQFF. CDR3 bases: TGCAGTGTCGGGGTGGGTGAGCAGTTCTTC.

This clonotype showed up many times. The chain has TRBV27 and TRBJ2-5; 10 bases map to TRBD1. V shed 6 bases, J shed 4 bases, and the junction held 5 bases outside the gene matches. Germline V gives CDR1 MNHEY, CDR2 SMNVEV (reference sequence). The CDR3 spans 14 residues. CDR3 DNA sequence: TGTGCCAGCAGCGCCGACAGGGGGCTAGAGACCCAGTACTTC. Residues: CASSADRGLETQYF.

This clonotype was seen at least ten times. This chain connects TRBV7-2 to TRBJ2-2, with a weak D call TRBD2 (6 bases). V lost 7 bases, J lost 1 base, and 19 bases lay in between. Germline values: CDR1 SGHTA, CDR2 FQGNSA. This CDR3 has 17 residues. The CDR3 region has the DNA TGTGCCAGCATCAATCTCGGAGGGGCAAAGAACACCGGGGAGCTGTTTTTT. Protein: CASINLGGAKNTGELFF.

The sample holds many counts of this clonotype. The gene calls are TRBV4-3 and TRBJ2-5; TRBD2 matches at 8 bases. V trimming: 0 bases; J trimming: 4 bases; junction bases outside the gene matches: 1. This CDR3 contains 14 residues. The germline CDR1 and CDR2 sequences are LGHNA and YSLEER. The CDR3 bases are TGCGCCAGCAGCCAAGATCGGGGGGGAGAGACCCAGTACTTC. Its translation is CASSQDRGGETQYF.

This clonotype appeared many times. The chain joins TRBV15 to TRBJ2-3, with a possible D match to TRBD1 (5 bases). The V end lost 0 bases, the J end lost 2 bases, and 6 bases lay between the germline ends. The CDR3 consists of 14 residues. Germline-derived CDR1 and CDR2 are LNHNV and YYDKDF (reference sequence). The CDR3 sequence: CATSRDRATDTQYF. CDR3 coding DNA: TGTGCCACCAGCAGAGACAGGGCCACAGATACGCAGTATTTT.

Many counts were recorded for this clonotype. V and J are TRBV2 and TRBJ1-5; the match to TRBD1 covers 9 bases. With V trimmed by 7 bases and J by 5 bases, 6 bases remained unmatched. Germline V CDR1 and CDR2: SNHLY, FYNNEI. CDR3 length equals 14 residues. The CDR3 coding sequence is TGTGCCAGCATCTGGGACAGGGAGGATCAGCCCCAGCATTTT. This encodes CASIWDREDQPQHF.

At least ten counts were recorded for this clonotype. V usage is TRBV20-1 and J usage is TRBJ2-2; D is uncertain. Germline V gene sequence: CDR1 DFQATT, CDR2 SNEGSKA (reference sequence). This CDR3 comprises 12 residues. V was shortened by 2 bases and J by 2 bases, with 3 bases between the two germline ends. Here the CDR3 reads CSARTNTGELFF. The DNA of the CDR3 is TGCAGTGCTAGAACTAACACCGGGGAGCTGTTTTTT.

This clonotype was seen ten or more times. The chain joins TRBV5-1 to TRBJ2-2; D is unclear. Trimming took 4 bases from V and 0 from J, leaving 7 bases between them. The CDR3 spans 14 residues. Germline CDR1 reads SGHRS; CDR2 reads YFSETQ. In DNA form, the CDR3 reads TGCGCCAGCAGCCCAACACCGAACACCGGGGAGCTGTTTTTT. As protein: CASSPTPNTGELFF.

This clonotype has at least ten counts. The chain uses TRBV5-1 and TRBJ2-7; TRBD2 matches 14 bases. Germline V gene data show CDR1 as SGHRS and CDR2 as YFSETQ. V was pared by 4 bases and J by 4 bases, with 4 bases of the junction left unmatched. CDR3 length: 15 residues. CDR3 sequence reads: CASSQRTSGRYEQYF. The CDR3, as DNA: TGCGCCAGCAGCCAACGGACTAGCGGGAGGTACGAGCAGTACTTC.

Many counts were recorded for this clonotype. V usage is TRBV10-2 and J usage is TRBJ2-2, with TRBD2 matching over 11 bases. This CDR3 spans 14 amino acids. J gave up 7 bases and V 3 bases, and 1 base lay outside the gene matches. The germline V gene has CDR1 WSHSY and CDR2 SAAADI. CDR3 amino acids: CASSELAGVGELFF. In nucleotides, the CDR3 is TGCGCCAGCAGTGAACTAGCGGGAGTCGGGGAGCTGTTTTTT.

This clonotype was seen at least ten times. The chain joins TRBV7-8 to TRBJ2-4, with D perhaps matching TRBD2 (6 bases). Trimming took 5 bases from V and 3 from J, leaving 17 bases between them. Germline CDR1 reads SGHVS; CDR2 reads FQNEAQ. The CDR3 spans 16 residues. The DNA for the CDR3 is TGTGCCAGCAGCGCGCAAGTAGCGGAAGTCAAAAACATTCAGTACTTC. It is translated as CASSAQVAEVKNIQYF.

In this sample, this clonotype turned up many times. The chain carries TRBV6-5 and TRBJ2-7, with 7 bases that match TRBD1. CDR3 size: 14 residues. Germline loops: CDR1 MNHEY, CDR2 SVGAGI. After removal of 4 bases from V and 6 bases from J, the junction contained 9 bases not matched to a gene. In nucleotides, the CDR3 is TGTGCCAGCAGTTCCCGACAGGGACCCGGCGAGCAGTACTTC. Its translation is CASSSRQGPGEQYF.

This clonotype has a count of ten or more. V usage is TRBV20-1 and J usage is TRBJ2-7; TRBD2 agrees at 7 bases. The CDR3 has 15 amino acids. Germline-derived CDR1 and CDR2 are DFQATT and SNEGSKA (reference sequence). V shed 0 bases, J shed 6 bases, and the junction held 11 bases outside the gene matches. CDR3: CSARDPRPLAPEQYF. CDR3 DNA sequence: TGCAGTGCTAGAGACCCCCGCCCACTAGCGCCCGAGCAGTACTTC.

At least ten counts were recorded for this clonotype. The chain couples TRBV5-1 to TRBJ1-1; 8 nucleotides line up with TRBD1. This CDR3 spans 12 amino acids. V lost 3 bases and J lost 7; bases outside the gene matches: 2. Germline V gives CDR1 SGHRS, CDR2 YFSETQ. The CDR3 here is CASSSQGVEAFF. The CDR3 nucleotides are TGCGCCAGCAGCTCACAGGGGGTTGAAGCTTTCTTT.

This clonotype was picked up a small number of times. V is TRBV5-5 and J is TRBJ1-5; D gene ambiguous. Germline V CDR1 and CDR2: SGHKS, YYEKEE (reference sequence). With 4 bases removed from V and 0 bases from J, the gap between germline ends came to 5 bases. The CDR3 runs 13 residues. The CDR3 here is CASSDYSNQPQHF. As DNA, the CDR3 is TGTGCCAGCAGCGATTATAGCAATCAGCCCCAGCATTTT.

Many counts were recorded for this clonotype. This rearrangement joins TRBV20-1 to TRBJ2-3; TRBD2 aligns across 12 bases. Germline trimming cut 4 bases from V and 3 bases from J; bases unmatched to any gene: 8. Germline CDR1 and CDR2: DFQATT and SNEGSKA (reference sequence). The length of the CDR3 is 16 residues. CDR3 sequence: CSATSVLAGGTDTQYF. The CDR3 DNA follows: TGCAGTGCTACGTCCGTACTAGCGGGAGGAACAGATACGCAGTATTTT.

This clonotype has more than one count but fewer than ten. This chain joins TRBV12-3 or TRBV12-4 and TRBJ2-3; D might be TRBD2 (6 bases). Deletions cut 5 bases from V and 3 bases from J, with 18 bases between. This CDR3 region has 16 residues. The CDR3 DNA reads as TGTGCCAGCAGTACTGACAACTCTGGAGGGACAGATACGCAGTATTTT. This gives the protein CASSTDNSGGTDTQYF.

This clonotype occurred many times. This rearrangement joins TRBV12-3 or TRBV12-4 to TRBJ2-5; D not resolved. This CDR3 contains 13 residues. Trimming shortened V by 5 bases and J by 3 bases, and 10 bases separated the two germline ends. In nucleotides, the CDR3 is TGTGCCAGCAGTCTCCGGCAGGAAGAGACCCAGTACTTC. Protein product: CASSLRQEETQYF.

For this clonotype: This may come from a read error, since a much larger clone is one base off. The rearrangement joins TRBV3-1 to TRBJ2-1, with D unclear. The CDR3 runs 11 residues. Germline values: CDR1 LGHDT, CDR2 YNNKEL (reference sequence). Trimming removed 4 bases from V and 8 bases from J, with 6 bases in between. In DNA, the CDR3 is TGTGCCAGCAGCCGGTCGCATGAGCAGTTCTTC. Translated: CASSRSHEQFF.

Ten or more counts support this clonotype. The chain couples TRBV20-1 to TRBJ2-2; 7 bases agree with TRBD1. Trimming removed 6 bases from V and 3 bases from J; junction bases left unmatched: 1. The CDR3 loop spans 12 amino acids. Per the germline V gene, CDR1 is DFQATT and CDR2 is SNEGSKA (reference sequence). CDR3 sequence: CSADRDTGELFF. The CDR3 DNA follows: TGCAGTGCAGACAGGGACACCGGGGAGCTGTTTTTT.